One sample yielded the 21 T cell receptor beta chains listed below, sequenced in a study of Ad26.COV2.S vaccination and SARS-CoV-2 variants. Specified treatment: around 19 received Ad26.COV2.S at low or high dose, single or two shots; 5 received placebo; per-sample allocation not given. Vaccine and placebo recipients were sampled on day 63 after the first injection. Some clones are missing from TCRdb's copy, which holds only in-frame ones; the method was immunoSEQ multiplex PCR. The sample contains 440,000 or so clones, about nine tenths of which appear only once. The sequencing here drew on peripheral blood, taken in a trial of Ad26.COV2.S vaccine versus placebo. These receptors originate from a person between 18 and 59 years old who received the Ad26.COV2.S COVID-19 vaccine or a placebo.

This clone was picked up one time. This rearrangement joins TRBV7-3 to TRBJ1-6; 7 bases agree with TRBD1. Germline loops: CDR1 SGHTA, CDR2 FQGTGA. V shed 6 bases, J shed 7 bases, and the junction held 9 bases outside the gene matches. CDR3 length: 15 amino acids. The CDR3 spells CASSPGDRENSPLHF. CDR3 DNA: TGTGCCAGCAGTCCAGGCGACAGGGAGAATTCACCCCTCCACTTT. Full variable domain (rest looked up from reference TRBV7-3 and TRBJ1-6): GAGVSQTPSNKVTEKGKYVELRCDPISGHTALYWYRQSLGQGPEFLIYFQGTGAADDSGLPNDRFFAVRPEGSVSTLKIQRTERGDSAVYLCASSPGDRENSPLHFGNGTRLTVT.

The rearrangement uses TRBV28 and TRBJ2-7; tentative D call: TRBD1 (7 bases). V was clipped by 6 bases and J by 0 bases, with 15 bases between them. The length of the CDR3 is 15 residues. Germline-derived CDR1 and CDR2 are MDHEN and SYDVKM. In DNA form, the CDR3 reads TGTGCCAGCAGGAGGGGGCGGGATAACTCCTACGAGCAGTACTTC. Translation gives CASRRGRDNSYEQYF.

This clone was counted at least ten times. The V and J genes are TRBV9 and TRBJ2-2; no firm D call. The CDR3 extends over 12 amino acids. CDR1 SGDLS and CDR2 YYNGEE come from the germline V gene. The V and J ends lost 3 bases and 6 bases respectively, with 6 bases between them. In DNA, the CDR3 is TGTGCCAGCAGCGCCATTCCCGGGGAGCTGTTTTTT. It codes for CASSAIPGELFF.

The chain couples TRBV5-4 to TRBJ2-7; 11 bases are shared with TRBD2. The CDR3 has 15 residues. Germline trimming cut 3 bases from V and 3 bases from J; bases unmatched to any gene: 5. Germline V gene data show CDR1 as SGHNT and CDR2 as YYREEE (reference sequence). CDR3 coding DNA: TGTGCCAGCAGCTCCGGGACTAGCGGAAACTACGAGCAGTACTTC. Its translation: CASSSGTSGNYEQYF.

The chain couples TRBV6-5 to TRBJ2-2, with 9 bases identical to TRBD1. The V segment lost 8 bases and the J segment 1 base; nucleotides outside the gene matches: 2. The CDR3 is 14 amino acids. Germline V gives CDR1 MNHEY, CDR2 SVGAGI. CDR3 amino acids: CASADRGNTGELFF. The CDR3 nucleotides read TGTGCCAGCGCGGACAGGGGGAACACCGGGGAGCTGTTTTTT.

Note on this clone: This sample includes further DNA sequences coding for the same CDR3. V gene TRBV12-3 or TRBV12-4 combines with J gene TRBJ2-7, with 8 nucleotides matching TRBD1. This CDR3 is built from 13 residues. The J segment lost 6 bases and the V segment lost 3 bases, leaving 4 bases of the junction unmatched. The chain's CDR3 is CASSFQGAGEQYF. The CDR3 DNA follows: TGTGCCAGCAGTTTTCAGGGGGCAGGCGAGCAGTACTTC.

The rearrangement uses TRBV24-1 and TRBJ1-4; no firm D call. This CDR3 region has 15 residues. CDR1 and CDR2 (germline): KGHDR, SFDVKD. V was shortened by 3 bases and J by 0 bases, with 7 bases between the two germline ends. CDR3 sequence: CATSDGSTTNEKLFF. For the CDR3, the DNA is TGTGCCACCAGTGATGGGAGTACAACTAATGAAAAACTGTTTTTT.

The chain employs TRBV19 and TRBJ2-3; tentative D call: TRBD2 (5 bases). Between the trimmed V and J ends, which lost 4 bases and 7 bases, there was a span of 12 bases. Germline loops: CDR1 LNHDA, CDR2 SQIVND (reference sequence). The CDR3 is made up of 13 amino acids. CDR3 region: CASSTTDGNTQYF. CDR3 DNA: TGTGCCAGTAGTACCACCGACGGGAATACGCAGTATTTT.

CDR3 protein: CASSQDGTIVSTGELFF. The CDR3 coding sequence is TGCGCCAGCAGCCAAGACGGGACTATAGTAAGCACCGGGGAGCTGTTTTTT. The chain combines TRBV4-1 with TRBJ2-2, with 7 bases fitting TRBD2. The CDR3 loop spans 17 amino acids. V was pared by 0 bases and J by 4 bases, with 8 bases of the junction left unmatched. The V gene's germline CDR1 is MGHRA and CDR2 YSYEKL.

The V gene is TRBV7-2, the J gene TRBJ1-5, with D possibly being TRBD1 (6 bases). The CDR3 extends over 14 amino acids. CDR1 is SGHTA, CDR2 FQGNSA, per germline. The ends were cut back, 3 bases at V and 4 bases at J, with 10 bases in the middle. CDR3 residues: CASSFLTGNQPQHF. The DNA for the CDR3 is TGTGCCAGCAGCTTCCTTACAGGGAATCAGCCCCAGCATTTT.

The chain has TRBV6-5 and TRBJ2-5; the D gene is possibly TRBD2 (6 bases). This CDR3 is built from 14 residues. The ends were cut back, 0 bases at V and 5 bases at J, with 10 bases in the middle. Germline CDR1 and CDR2: MNHEY and SVGAGI. The CDR3 DNA follows: TGTGCCAGCAGTTACTCCCGACTAGGCGAGACCCAGTACTTC. Residues: CASSYSRLGETQYF.

The chain combines TRBV5-1 with TRBJ2-1; unclear D gene. CDR1 is SGHRS and CDR2 is YFSETQ in the germline V gene. The ends were cut back, 4 bases at V and 0 bases at J, with 11 bases in the middle. The CDR3 is made up of 15 amino acids. CDR3 nucleotide sequence: TGCGCCAGCAGCCTCAGCTCCGGCTCCTACAATGAGCAGTTCTTC. Protein: CASSLSSGSYNEQFF.

The V gene is TRBV7-8, the J gene TRBJ2-1, with D hard to call. Trimming shortened V by 3 bases and J by 6 bases, and 9 bases separated the two germline ends. Germline CDR1 is SGHVS and CDR2 is FQNEAQ. The CDR3 is 13 amino acids. The CDR3 DNA sequence: TGTGCCAGCAGCTTTAATCTGGGCAATGAGCAGTTCTTC. Its translation is CASSFNLGNEQFF.

This clone was counted a single time. The genes are TRBV10-3 and TRBJ2-5; TRBD2 matches 8 bases. CDR1 is ENHRY, CDR2 SYGVKD, per germline. The CDR3 has 13 residues. Trimming at V came to 6 bases and at J to 3 bases, leaving 3 bases not matched to a gene. In DNA form, the CDR3 reads TGTGCCATCAGAGAACTAGCGGAAGAGACCCAGTACTTC. Translating gives CAIRELAEETQYF.

The chain employs TRBV19 and TRBJ2-7, with TRBD2 matching 8 bases. J gave up 4 bases and V 1 base, and 6 bases lay outside the gene matches. CDR1 and CDR2 from the germline V gene are LNHDA and SQIVND (reference sequence). This CDR3 contains 15 residues. CDR3 sequence (DNA): TGTGCCAGTAGTATAGGAACTAGCGGTGGATACGAGCAGTACTTC. This gives the protein CASSIGTSGGYEQYF. Based on the CDR3 plus reference TRBV19 and TRBJ2-7, the full variable domain is DGGITQSPKYLFRKEGQNVTLSCEQNLNHDAMYWYRQDPGQGLRLIYYSQIVNDFQKGDIAEGYSVSREKKESFPLTVTSAQKNPTAFYLCASSIGTSGGYEQYFGPGTRLTVT.

The rearrangement joins TRBV14 to TRBJ2-1, with 13 positions matching TRBD2. The CDR3 consists of 19 residues. The junction had 13 bases not matched to a gene; V was cut back by 3 bases and J by 5 bases. Looked up from germline, CDR1 is SGHDN and CDR2 is FVKESK. In DNA form, the CDR3 reads TGTGCCAGCAGCCACCGACTAGGACTAGCGGGAGAGGGGAACAATGAGCAGTTCTTC. It translates to CASSHRLGLAGEGNNEQFF.

This chain's CDR3 is CASSLTTWTGRNEQFF. CDR3 bases: TGTGCCAGCAGCTTAACGACCTGGACAGGGAGGAATGAGCAGTTCTTC. The rearrangement uses TRBV7-2 and TRBJ2-1; TRBD1 matches at 8 bases. This CDR3 has 16 residues. J was trimmed by 7 bases and V by 2 bases; bases with no gene match: 10. Germline assignment: CDR1 SGHTA and CDR2 FQGNSA.

The chain recombines TRBV7-8 with TRBJ2-3; D is possibly TRBD1 (6 bases). V was pared by 0 bases and J by 0 bases, with 19 bases between. This CDR3 comprises 19 residues. Germline CDR1 is SGHVS and CDR2 is FQNEAQ. The CDR3 reads CASSLAGGSGVTSTDTQYF. The CDR3 coding sequence is TGTGCCAGCAGCTTAGCGGGTGGATCAGGGGTAACTAGCACAGATACGCAGTATTTT.

The chain carries TRBV3-1 (or the pseudogene TRBV3-2) and TRBJ2-7, with TRBD2 matching 10 bases. The V and J ends lost 0 bases and 2 bases, in that order; junction bases with no gene match: 13. Germline values: CDR1 LGHDT, CDR2 YNNKEL (reference sequence). This CDR3 spans 19 amino acids. CDR3 nucleotides: TGTGCCAGCAGCCAAGATTGTTCGCTAGCGGGGGAGCGTCCCTACGAGCAGTACTTC. Residues: CASSQDCSLAGERPYEQYF.

In this sample, this clone turned up a few times. The chain recombines TRBV5-1 with TRBJ2-7; 7 positions match TRBD2. CDR1 is SGHRS, CDR2 YFSETQ, per germline. This CDR3 has 18 residues. J gave up 0 bases and V 0 bases, and 12 bases lay outside the gene matches. The DNA for the CDR3 is TGCGCCAGCAGCTTGGAGGGAAGGACTAGTGGGATCTCCTACGAGCAGTACTTC. Its translation: CASSLEGRTSGISYEQYF.

The V call is TRBV11-3, the J call TRBJ2-1, with D tentatively TRBD1 (5 bases). Germline assignment: CDR1 SGHNT and CDR2 YENEEA. CDR3 length: 13 amino acids. Trimming left V 2 bases short and J 8 bases short, with 10 bases between. CDR3 sequence (DNA): TGTGCCAGCAGCTTACAGGGCAAGGATGAGCAGTTCTTC. This encodes CASSLQGKDEQFF. The full variable domain, completed using reference TRBV11-3 and TRBJ2-1, is EAGVVQSPRYKIIEKKQPVAFWCNPISGHNTLYWYLQNLGQGPELLIRYENEEAVDDSQLPKDRFSAERLKGVDSTLKIQPAELGDSAVYLCASSLQGKDEQFFGPGTRLTVL.